This record concerns one T cell receptor beta chain sequence. Its antigen is currently not known. One base away there is no much larger clone; base qualities are not given. TCRbeta CDR3 regions were amplified from genomic DNA using the immunoSEQ Assay, a bias-controlled multiplex PCR. In the paper's pipeline: The number of nucleated cells in each sample was estimated from the amplification of reference gene primers within the assay. To quantify the absolute abundance of each unique TCRbeta CDR3 rearrangement, sequence reads were collapsed and filtered. Productive Simpson clonality was computed per sample as the square root of Simpson's diversity index over productive rearrangements. In its TCRdb copy, this immuneACCESS table keeps in-frame sequences only and misses some clones. Where compared with another copy, unresolved V genes explain less than half of these, and the others have no known cause. The V and J calls and clone size were taken over from that table, and D and trimming were inferred from the DNA. Counted in this sample were just over 95,000 clones; over 80% of them appeared once. The top ten hold about 18% of the sample.

Cut back by 3 bases and 4 bases, the V and J ends lie 12 bases apart. The CDR3 starts with the cysteine, ends with the phenylalanine, and has 14 residues. Only the CDR3 region is kept as DNA, spanning 42 bases read in frame from base 1. The germline V gene encodes CDR1 KGHSH and CDR2 LQKENI. These data are taken from a study of blood T cell repertoires in COVID-19 (TCRdb year 2020). A note on the overall study: Collaborator samples came from the United States, Italy and Spain and covered acute and convalescent phases of COVID-19. The repertoires were released in a freely available public database intended as a resource for research on the immune response to SARS-CoV-2. The sample metadata nearly always contained a de-identified subject ID, COVID-19 status, age in years and sex. The samples were drawn from the first 160 participants of the ongoing ImmuneRACE study and from 950 to 1,500 subjects provided by 6 global collaborators. Where HLA class I and class II types were available, the types were taken from metadata supplied by the sample provider, not from assay-based typing. The material from the prospective study consisted of cDNA or gDNA derived from T cells, B-cell-depleted T cells, or PBMCs. The dataset comprised deeply sampled blood TCRbeta repertoires from subjects exposed to, actively infected with, or recovered from COVID-19. Results and caveats for the whole study, not just this receptor: The amount of clinical and demographic metadata varied by source and participant and was provided uncurated.

Whole blood was collected in K2EDTA tubes by collaborating institutions according to the institutions' own protocols. Collaborator samples were shipped for TCRbeta analysis as frozen whole blood, isolated PBMCs, or DNA extracted from either sample type. The rearrangement combines TRBV18 with TRBJ2-5, with a tentative D gene TRBD2 over 7 matching bases. Sequences were obtained from peripheral blood. The TCR was taken from an older man with acute or convalescent COVID-19. The nucleotide sequence reads as follows: TGTGCCAGCTCACCTACGGGGGGCACAGAGACCCAGTACTTC. It codes for CASSPTGGTETQYF.